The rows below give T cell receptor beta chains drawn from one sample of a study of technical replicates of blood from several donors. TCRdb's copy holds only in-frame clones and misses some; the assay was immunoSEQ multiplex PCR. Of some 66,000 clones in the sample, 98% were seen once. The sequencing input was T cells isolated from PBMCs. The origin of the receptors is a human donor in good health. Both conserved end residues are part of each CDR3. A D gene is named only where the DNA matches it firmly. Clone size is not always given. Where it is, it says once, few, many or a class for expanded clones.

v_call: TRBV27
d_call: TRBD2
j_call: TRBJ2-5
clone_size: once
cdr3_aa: CASSLSRRLAGQETQYF
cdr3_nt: TGTGCCAGCAGTTTATCCCGCCGACTAGCGGGGCAAGAGACCCAGTACTTC

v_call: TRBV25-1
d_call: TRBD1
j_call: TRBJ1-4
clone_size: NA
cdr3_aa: CASSEELAGGYNEKLFF
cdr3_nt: TGTGCCAGCAGTGAAGAGTTAGCAGGGGGGTACAATGAAAAACTGTTTTTT

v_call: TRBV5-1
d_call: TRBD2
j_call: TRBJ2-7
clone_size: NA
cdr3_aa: CASSPAAGGVYEQYF
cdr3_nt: TGCGCCAGCAGCCCTGCAGCGGGAGGGGTGTACGAGCAGTACTTC

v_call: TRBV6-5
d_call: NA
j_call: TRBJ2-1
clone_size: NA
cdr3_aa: CASRGDALSYNEQFF
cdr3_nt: TGTGCCAGCAGAGGAGACGCGCTATCCTACAATGAGCAGTTCTTC

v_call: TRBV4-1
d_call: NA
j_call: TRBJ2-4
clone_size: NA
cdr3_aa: CASSQEEIIAKNIQYF
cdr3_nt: TGCGCCAGCAGCCAGGAGGAGATAATAGCCAAAAACATTCAGTACTTC

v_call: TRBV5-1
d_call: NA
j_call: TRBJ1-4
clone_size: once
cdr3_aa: CASSLDGSTTNEKLFF
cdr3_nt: TGCGCCAGCAGCCTGGACGGGAGTACAACTAATGAAAAACTGTTTTTT

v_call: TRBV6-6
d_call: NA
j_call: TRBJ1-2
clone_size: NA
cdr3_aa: CASSYGGADYGYTF
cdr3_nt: TGTGCCAGCAGTTACGGGGGCGCGGACTATGGCTACACCTTC

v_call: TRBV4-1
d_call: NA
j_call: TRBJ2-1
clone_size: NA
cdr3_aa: CASSQETGTRFF
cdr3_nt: TGCGCCAGCAGCCAAGAAACAGGGACGAGGTTCTTC

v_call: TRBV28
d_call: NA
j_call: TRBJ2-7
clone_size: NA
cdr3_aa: CASIGAAQPWEQYF
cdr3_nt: TGTGCCAGCATAGGGGCGGCCCAACCTTGGGAGCAGTACTTC

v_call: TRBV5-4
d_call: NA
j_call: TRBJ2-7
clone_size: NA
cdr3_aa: CASGDSSYEQYF
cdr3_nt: TGTGCCAGCGGGGACTCCTCCTACGAGCAGTACTTC

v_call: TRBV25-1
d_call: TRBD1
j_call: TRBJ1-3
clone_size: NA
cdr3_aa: CASSDWTGSGNTIYF
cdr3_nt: TGTGCCAGCAGTGATTGGACAGGCTCTGGAAACACCATATATTTT

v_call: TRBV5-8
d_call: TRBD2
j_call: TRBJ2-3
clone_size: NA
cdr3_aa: CASSSGTSGRDTQYF
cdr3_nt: TGTGCCAGCAGTTCCGGGACTAGCGGAAGAGATACGCAGTATTTT

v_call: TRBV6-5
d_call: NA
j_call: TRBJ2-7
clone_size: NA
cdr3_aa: CASSSQGYEQYF
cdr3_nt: TGTGCCAGCAGTTCACAGGGCTACGAGCAGTACTTC

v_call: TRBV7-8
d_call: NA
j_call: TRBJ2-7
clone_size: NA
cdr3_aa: CASSFKNRRGALRAYEQYF
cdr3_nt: TGTGCCAGCAGCTTTAAGAACAGGCGGGGCGCTTTAAGGGCCTACGAGCAGTACTTC

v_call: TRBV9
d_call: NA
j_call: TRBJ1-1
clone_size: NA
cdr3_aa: CASSVGTGQAFF
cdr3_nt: TGTGCCAGCAGCGTAGGAACAGGTCAAGCTTTCTTT

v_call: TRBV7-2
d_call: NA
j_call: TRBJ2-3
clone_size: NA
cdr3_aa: CASRDGGLTDTQYF
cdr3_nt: TGTGCCAGCAGGGATGGGGGACTTACAGATACGCAGTATTTT

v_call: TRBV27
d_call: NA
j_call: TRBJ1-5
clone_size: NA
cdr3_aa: CASSSQTGDGQPQHF
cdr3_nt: TGTGCCAGCAGTTCCCAGACAGGAGATGGCCAGCCCCAGCATTTT

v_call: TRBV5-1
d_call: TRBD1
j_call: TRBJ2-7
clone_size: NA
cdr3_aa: CASSRSGTGPPEQYF
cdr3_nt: TGCGCCAGCAGCCGTTCCGGGACAGGGCCACCCGAGCAGTACTTC

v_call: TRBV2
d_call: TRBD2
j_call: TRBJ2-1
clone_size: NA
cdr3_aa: CASGPGLAGGEQFF
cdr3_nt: TGTGCCAGCGGTCCCGGACTAGCGGGGGGCGAGCAGTTCTTC

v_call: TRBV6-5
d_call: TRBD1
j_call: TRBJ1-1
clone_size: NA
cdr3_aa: CASSPFDRDTEAFF
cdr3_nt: TGTGCCAGCAGCCCGTTCGACAGGGACACTGAAGCTTTCTTT

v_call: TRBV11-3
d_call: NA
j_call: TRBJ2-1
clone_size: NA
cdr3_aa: CASSQTDYNEQFF
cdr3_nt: TGTGCCAGCAGCCAGACAGATTACAATGAGCAGTTCTTC

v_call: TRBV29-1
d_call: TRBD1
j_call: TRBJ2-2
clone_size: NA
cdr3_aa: CSAGTGLTGELFF
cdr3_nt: TGCAGCGCAGGGACAGGGCTAACCGGGGAGCTGTTTTTT

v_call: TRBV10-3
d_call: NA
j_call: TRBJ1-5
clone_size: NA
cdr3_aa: CAISESYGGRPQHF
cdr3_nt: TGTGCCATCAGTGAGTCATACGGGGGGCGGCCCCAGCATTTT

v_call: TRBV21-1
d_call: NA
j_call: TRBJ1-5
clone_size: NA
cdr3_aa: CASSKVRQGGHF
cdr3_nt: TGTGCCAGCAGCAAGGTTAGGCAGGGAGGGCATTTT

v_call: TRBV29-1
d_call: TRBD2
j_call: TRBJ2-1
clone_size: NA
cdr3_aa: CSALAGAQEQFF
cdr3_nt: TGCAGCGCACTAGCGGGAGCTCAGGAGCAGTTCTTC